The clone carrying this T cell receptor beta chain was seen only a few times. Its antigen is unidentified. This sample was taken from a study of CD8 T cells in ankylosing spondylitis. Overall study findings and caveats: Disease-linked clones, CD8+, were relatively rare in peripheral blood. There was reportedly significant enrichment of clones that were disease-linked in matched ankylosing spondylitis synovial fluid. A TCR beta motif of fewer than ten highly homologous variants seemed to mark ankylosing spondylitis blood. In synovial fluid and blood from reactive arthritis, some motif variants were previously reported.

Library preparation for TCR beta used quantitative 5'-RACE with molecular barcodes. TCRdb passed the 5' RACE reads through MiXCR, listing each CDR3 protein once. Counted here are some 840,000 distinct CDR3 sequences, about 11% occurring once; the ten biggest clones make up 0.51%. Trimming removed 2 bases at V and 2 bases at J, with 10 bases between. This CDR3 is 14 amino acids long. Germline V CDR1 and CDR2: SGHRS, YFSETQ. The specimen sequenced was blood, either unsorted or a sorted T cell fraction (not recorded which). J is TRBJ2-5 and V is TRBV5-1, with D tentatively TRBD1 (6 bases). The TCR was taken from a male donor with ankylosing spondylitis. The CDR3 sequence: CASSFAQGQETQYF. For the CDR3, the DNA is TGCGCCAGCAGCTTTGCCCAGGGGCAAGAGACCCAGTACTTC.